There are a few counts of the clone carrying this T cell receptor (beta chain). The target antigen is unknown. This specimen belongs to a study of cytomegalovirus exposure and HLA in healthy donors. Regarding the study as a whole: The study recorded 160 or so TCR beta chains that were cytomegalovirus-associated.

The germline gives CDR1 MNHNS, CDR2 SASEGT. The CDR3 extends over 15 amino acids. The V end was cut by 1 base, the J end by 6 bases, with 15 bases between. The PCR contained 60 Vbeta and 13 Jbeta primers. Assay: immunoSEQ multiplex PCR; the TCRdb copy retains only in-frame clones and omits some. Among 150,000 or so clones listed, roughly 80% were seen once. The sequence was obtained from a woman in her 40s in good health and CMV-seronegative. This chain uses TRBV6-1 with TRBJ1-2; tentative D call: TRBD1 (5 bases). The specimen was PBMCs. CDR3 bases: TGTGCCAGCAGTGAAGGAAGGGGTAGTGTCGATGGCTACACCTTC. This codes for CASSEGRGSVDGYTF.